The rows below give T cell receptor beta chains drawn from one sample of a study of blood T cell repertoires in COVID-19. Libraries were prepared by immunoSEQ multiplex PCR; TCRdb keeps only in-frame clonotypes and omits some of them. The sample includes fewer than 350,000 clones, approximately 89% seen only once; the top ten take about 3.9%. Sequencing was done on a sample of peripheral blood. The source is a woman aged 55-70 years with COVID-19, enrolled during active disease. Each CDR3 is given with its conserved first and last residue. Each record gives: V gene, clone size, D gene, J gene, CDR3 DNA, CDR3 protein. The D gene is left open where the match is weak. A row's size may be missing; if present it is once, few, many or a size class.

TRBV11-2	-	-	TRBJ1-5	TGTGCCAGCAGCTTAGAGCCTGCGGGGAGTCAGCCCCAGCATTTT	CASSLEPAGSQPQHF
TRBV5-3	-	TRBD1	TRBJ2-2	TGTGCCAGAAGCCCGTCCAGGGGGCGGACCGGGGAGCTGTTTTTT	CARSPSRGRTGELFF
TRBV9	-	TRBD2	TRBJ2-3	TGTGCCAGCAGCGCCGGACTAGCGGGGGGACGCACAGATACGCAGTATTTT	CASSAGLAGGRTDTQYF
TRBV28	few	TRBD1	TRBJ1-2	TGTGCCAGCTACACAGGGGTATACTATGGCTACACCTTC	CASYTGVYYGYTF
TRBV6-5	-	-	TRBJ1-1	TGTGCCAGCCCATCGAGAACTGAAGCTTTCTTT	CASPSRTEAFF
TRBV10-3	-	-	TRBJ2-3	TGTGCCATCAGTGGACGCGGGAACACAGATACGCAGTATTTT	CAISGRGNTDTQYF
TRBV5-1	-	-	TRBJ1-2	TGCGCCAGCAGCTTCGGAGGGTCGAACTATGGCTACACCTTC	CASSFGGSNYGYTF
TRBV5-1	-	-	TRBJ1-6	TGCGCCAGCAGTACCGACGGAGGGGTGTATTCACCCCTCCACTTT	CASSTDGGVYSPLHF
TRBV5-4	-	TRBD1	TRBJ2-1	TGTGCCAGCACGCGGGACAGGGGTAACAATGAGCAGTTCTTC	CASTRDRGNNEQFF
TRBV3-1/TRBV3-2	-	-	TRBJ2-7	TGTGCCAGCAGCCAAGAAGGGGGGGAATGGTACGAGCAGTACTTC	CASSQEGGEWYEQYF
TRBV10-1	-	TRBD1	TRBJ1-2	TGCGCCATCATCCCCCCGGGACAGGGAAGGTATGGCTACACCTTC	CAIIPPGQGRYGYTF
TRBV5-1	-	-	TRBJ2-5	TGCGCCAGCAGCGCATCAGGGGAGACCCAGTACTTC	CASSASGETQYF
TRBV7-5	-	-	TRBJ1-5	TGTGTCAGAAGCCAGGGGGTAGTGTCAGGGATCAATCAGCCCCAGCATTTT	CVRSQGVVSGINQPQHF
TRBV14	-	-	TRBJ1-1	TGTGCCAGCAGCCATATTTACACTGAAGCTTTCTTT	CASSHIYTEAFF
TRBV19	-	-	TRBJ1-1	TGTGCCAGTAGTATGCGGAGGGATCCTACTGAAGCTTTCTTT	CASSMRRDPTEAFF
TRBV5-4	-	TRBD2	TRBJ2-2	TGTGCCAGCAGCTTGCTTAGCGGGGGGGTCACCGGGGAGCTGTTTTTT	CASSLLSGGVTGELFF
TRBV28	-	-	TRBJ2-5	TGTGCCAGCAGTTTCTATCGGAGGGGCCAGGAGACCCAGTACTTC	CASSFYRRGQETQYF
TRBV3-1/TRBV3-2	-	TRBD1	TRBJ1-1	TGTGCCAGCAGCCTCGGACAGGGGTCGGCTGAAGCTTTCTTT	CASSLGQGSAEAFF
TRBV11-1	once	-	TRBJ2-6	TGTGCCAGCAGCTTGAGCGGGGCCAACGTCCTGACTTTC	CASSLSGANVLTF
TRBV4-2	once	-	TRBJ2-5	TGTGCCAGCAGCCAAGATTCCAGCGAGGAGACCCAGTACTTC	CASSQDSSEETQYF
TRBV9	once	TRBD1	TRBJ1-2	TGTGCCAGTTCCTCAGGGACAGGCATTAACTATGGCTACACCTTC	CASSSGTGINYGYTF
TRBV5-1	-	-	TRBJ1-2	TGCGCCAGCAGCCCGGGTCAGGGGTATGGCTACACCTTC	CASSPGQGYGYTF
TRBV7-9	few	-	TRBJ1-5	TGTGCCAGCAGCTTAGCGTCAGGGGATCAGCCCCAGCATTTT	CASSLASGDQPQHF
TRBV9	once	-	TRBJ2-4	TGTGCCAGCAGCAACGGACTCCTGAGGACAAACATTCAGTACTTC	CASSNGLLRTNIQYF
TRBV7-3	-	-	TRBJ2-1	TGTGCCAGCAGCTTGCTGGCGGGGCAGGAGGGTGAGCAGTTCTTC	CASSLLAGQEGEQFF
TRBV7-8	-	-	TRBJ2-2	TGTGCCAGCAGCTCTCCGGGAGCAACGACCGGGGAGCTGTTTTTT	CASSSPGATTGELFF
TRBV3-1/TRBV3-2	-	TRBD1	TRBJ2-3	TGTGCCAGCAGCCCCTACCTCGGACAGGCAGATACGCAGTATTTT	CASSPYLGQADTQYF
TRBV19	-	TRBD1	TRBJ2-7	TGTGCCAGTAGTTATTCGGGACAGGGATTTTACGAGCAGTACTTC	CASSYSGQGFYEQYF
TRBV6-6	-	TRBD1	TRBJ1-4	TGTGCCAGCAGACAAACCGGGACAGGACATAATGAAAAACTGTTTTTT	CASRQTGTGHNEKLFF
TRBV2	-	TRBD1	TRBJ1-3	TGTGCCAGCAGTCGTCGGGACAGGGGTGGAAACACCATATATTTT	CASSRRDRGGNTIYF
TRBV5-1	-	-	TRBJ1-3	TGCGCCAGCAGCTTGGACAGGGCCAACTCTGGAAACACCATATATTTT	CASSLDRANSGNTIYF
TRBV6-5	-	TRBD1	TRBJ2-2	TGTGCCAGCAGGCCAACAGGGGTCGGGGAGCTGTTTTTT	CASRPTGVGELFF
TRBV7-7	-	TRBD2	TRBJ2-1	TGTGCCAGCAGCTTAGGGCCTAGCGGAAACAATGAGCAGTTCTTC	CASSLGPSGNNEQFF
TRBV4-1	once	TRBD1	TRBJ2-7	TGCGCCAGCAGCCAAGCGCCGGGACAGATGTACGAGCAGTACTTC	CASSQAPGQMYEQYF
TRBV4-1	-	-	TRBJ2-5	TGCGCCAGCAGCCATACGGGCAGGGTTGATCAAGAGACCCAGTACTTC	CASSHTGRVDQETQYF
TRBV19	once	-	TRBJ1-5	TGTGCCGGACGGGCCCCAGGGAGCAATCAGCCCCAGCATTTT	CAGRAPGSNQPQHF
TRBV6-1	-	-	TRBJ1-2	TGTGCCAGCAGTGAAGATGGTGGAAAGGGGAACTATGGCTACACCTTC	CASSEDGGKGNYGYTF
TRBV7-9	-	-	TRBJ1-2	TGTGCCAGCAGCTTAGCGACGGCGGCTTTC	CASSLATAAF
TRBV3-1/TRBV3-2	-	-	TRBJ1-6	TGTGCCAGCAGCCAAGTAGAAGAAGATTCACCCCTCCACTTT	CASSQVEEDSPLHF
TRBV2	-	TRBD1	TRBJ1-1	TGTGCCAGCAGTGTTTCCAGGGGGGACACTGAAGCTTTCTTT	CASSVSRGDTEAFF
TRBV27	-	-	TRBJ1-5	TGTGCCAGCAGCTCTTTCGGGGGTAGCAATCAGCCCCAGCATTTT	CASSSFGGSNQPQHF
TRBV25-1	-	TRBD1	TRBJ1-4	TGTGCCAGCTCACAGGGGACGTGGAATGAAAAACTGTTTTTT	CASSQGTWNEKLFF
TRBV5-1	-	TRBD1	TRBJ2-7	TGCGCCAGCAGCTTGGGTGGGACAGGGGGATTCTACGAGCAGTACTTC	CASSLGGTGGFYEQYF
TRBV7-9	-	TRBD1	TRBJ1-2	TGTGCCAGCAGCACACGCGGGACAGGGATGTCTGACTATGGCTACACCTTC	CASSTRGTGMSDYGYTF
TRBV19	-	TRBD1	TRBJ1-1	TGTGCCAGTAGCGTGGGACAGCTGAACACTGAAGCTTTCTTT	CASSVGQLNTEAFF
TRBV7-9	-	TRBD1	TRBJ1-1	TGTGCCAGCAGCCCATCGAGGACAGGCAACACTGAAGCTTTCTTT	CASSPSRTGNTEAFF
TRBV5-1	once	-	TRBJ1-1	TGCGCCAGCAGCTTGGGACTCCAGAGCGCTGAAGCTTTCTTT	CASSLGLQSAEAFF
TRBV30	-	TRBD1	TRBJ2-1	TGTGCCTGGGACCGGGACAGGGGTTACAATGAGCAGTTCTTC	CAWDRDRGYNEQFF